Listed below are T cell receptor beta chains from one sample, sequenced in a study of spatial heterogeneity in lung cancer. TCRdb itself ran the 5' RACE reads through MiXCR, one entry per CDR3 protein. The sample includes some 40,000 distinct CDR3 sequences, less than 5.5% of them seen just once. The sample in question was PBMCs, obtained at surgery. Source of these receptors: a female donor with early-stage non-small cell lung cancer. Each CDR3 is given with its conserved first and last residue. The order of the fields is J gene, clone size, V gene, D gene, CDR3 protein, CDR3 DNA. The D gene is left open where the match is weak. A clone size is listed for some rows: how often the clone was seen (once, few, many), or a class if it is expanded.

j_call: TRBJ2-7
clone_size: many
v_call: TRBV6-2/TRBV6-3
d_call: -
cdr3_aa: CASSGRIAGQYF
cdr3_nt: TGTGCCAGCAGTGGCCGCATCGCGGGGCAGTACTTC

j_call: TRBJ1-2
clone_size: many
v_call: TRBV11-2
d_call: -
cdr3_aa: CASSFSQGWNGYTF
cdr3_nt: TGTGCCAGCAGTTTCTCACAGGGTTGGAATGGCTACACCTTC

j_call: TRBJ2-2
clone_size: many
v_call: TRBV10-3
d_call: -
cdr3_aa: CAISLIDTGELFF
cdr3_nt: TGTGCCATCAGCTTAATTGATACCGGGGAGCTGTTTTTT

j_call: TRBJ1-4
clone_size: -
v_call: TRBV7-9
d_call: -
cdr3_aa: CASSPGDRANEKLFF
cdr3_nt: TGTGCCAGCAGCCCCGGTGATCGGGCTAATGAAAAACTGTTTTTT

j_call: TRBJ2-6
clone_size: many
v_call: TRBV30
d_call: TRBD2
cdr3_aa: CAWSWGGGTGANVLTF
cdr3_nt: TGTGCCTGGAGCTGGGGGGGTGGAACTGGGGCCAACGTCCTGACTTTC

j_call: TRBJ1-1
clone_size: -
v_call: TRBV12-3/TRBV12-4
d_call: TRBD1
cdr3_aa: CASSSPGRGYWAFF
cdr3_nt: TGTGCCAGCAGTTCACCGGGCAGGGGGTATTGGGCTTTCTTT

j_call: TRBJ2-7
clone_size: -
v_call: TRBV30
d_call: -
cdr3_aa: CAWSVRTGEQYF
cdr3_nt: TGTGCCTGGAGTGTACGGACGGGCGAGCAGTACTTC

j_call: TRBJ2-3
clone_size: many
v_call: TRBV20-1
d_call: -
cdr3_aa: CSARPHGDTQYF
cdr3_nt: TGCAGTGCTAGGCCCCATGGCGATACGCAGTATTTT

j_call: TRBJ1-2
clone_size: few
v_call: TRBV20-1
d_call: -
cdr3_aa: CSAGTGVNGYTF
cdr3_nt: TGCAGTGCCGGGACCGGGGTTAACGGCTACACCTTC

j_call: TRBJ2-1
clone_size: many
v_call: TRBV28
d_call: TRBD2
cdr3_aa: CASSPGLDYNEQFF
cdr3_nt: TGTGCCAGCAGCCCGGGACTAGACTACAATGAGCAGTTCTTC

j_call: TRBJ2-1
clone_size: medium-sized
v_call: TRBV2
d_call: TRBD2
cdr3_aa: CASSLSGGGEQFF
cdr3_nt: TGTGCCAGCAGCCTTAGCGGGGGCGGTGAGCAGTTCTTC

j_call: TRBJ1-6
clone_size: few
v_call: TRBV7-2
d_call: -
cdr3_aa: CASSLAVNSNSPLHF
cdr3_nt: TGTGCCAGCAGCTTAGCGGTCAATTCAAATTCACCCCTCCACTTT

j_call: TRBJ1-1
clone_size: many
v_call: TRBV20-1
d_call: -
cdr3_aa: CSASYLGGILHSEAFF
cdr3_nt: TGCAGTGCCTCCTACCTCGGCGGGATTCTTCATAGTGAAGCTTTCTTT

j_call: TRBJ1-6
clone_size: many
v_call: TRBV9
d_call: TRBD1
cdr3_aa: CASSVEGDSSYNSPLHF
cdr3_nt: TGTGCCAGCAGCGTAGAAGGGGACAGCTCCTATAATTCACCCCTCCACTTT

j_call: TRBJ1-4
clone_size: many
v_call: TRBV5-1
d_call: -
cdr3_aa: CASSLVRGFGGKLFF
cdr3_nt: TGCGCCAGCAGCTTGGTAAGGGGGTTTGGAGGAAAACTGTTTTTT

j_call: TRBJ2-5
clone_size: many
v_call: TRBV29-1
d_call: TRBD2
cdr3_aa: CSVGGLAVTQETQYF
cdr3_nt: TGCAGCGTGGGGGGACTAGCGGTAACCCAAGAGACCCAGTACTTC

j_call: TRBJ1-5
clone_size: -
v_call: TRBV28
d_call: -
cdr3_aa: CASSNYNQPQHF
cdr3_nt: TGTGCCAGCAGTAACTACAATCAGCCCCAGCATTTT

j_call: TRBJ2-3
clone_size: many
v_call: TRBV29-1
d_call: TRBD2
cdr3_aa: CSAPGGGNTHTDTQYF
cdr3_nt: TGCAGCGCCCCCGGGGGGGGCAATACCCACACAGATACGCAGTATTTT

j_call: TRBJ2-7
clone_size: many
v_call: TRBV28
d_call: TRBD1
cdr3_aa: CASMTGTGRGEQYF
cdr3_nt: TGTGCCAGCATGACCGGGACAGGCCGGGGGGAGCAGTACTTC

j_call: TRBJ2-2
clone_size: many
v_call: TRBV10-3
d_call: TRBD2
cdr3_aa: CAISESLAGPPNTGELFF
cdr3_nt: TGTGCCATCAGTGAGTCTCTAGCGGGGCCACCGAACACCGGGGAGCTGTTTTTT

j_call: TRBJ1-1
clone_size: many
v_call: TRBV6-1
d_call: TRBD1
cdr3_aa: CASMVISGGTEAFF
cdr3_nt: TGTGCCAGCATGGTGATCTCAGGGGGCACTGAAGCTTTCTTT

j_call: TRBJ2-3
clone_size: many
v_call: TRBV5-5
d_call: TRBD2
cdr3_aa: CASSATSVQSRTDTQYF
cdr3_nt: TGTGCCAGCAGCGCTACTAGCGTACAGAGTCGCACAGATACGCAGTATTTT

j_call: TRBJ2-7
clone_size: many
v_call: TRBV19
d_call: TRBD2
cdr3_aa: CASSGGLAGAGLGYEQYF
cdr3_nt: TGTGCCAGTAGTGGTGGACTAGCGGGGGCCGGACTAGGCTACGAGCAGTACTTC

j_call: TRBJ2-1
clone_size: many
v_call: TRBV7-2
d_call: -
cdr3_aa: CASSLVSIAGEQFF
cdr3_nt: TGTGCCAGCAGCTTAGTTTCCATAGCAGGGGAGCAGTTCTTC

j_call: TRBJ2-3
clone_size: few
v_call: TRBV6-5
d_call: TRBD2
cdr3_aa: CASSSLLAGPDTQYF
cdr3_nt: TGTGCCAGCAGTTCCCTCCTAGCGGGGCCAGATACGCAGTATTTT

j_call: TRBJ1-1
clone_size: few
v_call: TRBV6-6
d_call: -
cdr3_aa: CASTDLRRTEAFF
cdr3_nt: TGTGCCAGCACGGACCTGAGGAGGACTGAAGCTTTCTTT

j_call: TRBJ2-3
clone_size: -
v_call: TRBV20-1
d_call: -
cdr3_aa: CSAPIGGWLEDTQYF
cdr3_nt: TGCAGTGCCCCGATCGGGGGCTGGTTGGAAGATACGCAGTATTTT

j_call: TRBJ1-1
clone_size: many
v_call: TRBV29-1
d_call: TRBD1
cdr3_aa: CSVGGQGIEAFF
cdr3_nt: TGCAGCGTGGGGGGACAGGGAATAGAAGCTTTCTTT

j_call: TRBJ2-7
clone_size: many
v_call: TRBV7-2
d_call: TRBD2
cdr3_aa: CASSRWGGPYEQYF
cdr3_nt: TGTGCCAGCAGCCGTTGGGGAGGGCCCTACGAGCAGTACTTC

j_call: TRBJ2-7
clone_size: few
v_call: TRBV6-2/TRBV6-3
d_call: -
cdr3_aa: CASSQRPVAYEQYF
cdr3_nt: TGTGCCAGCAGCCAGAGGCCGGTCGCCTACGAGCAGTACTTC

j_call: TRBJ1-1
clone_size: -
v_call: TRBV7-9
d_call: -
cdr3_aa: CASSLVRETREAFF
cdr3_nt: TGTGCCAGCAGCTTAGTGCGTGAGACACGTGAAGCTTTCTTT

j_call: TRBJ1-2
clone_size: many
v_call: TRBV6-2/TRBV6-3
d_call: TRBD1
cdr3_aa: CASSHGQGNGYTF
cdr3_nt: TGTGCCAGCAGTCACGGACAGGGGAATGGCTACACCTTC

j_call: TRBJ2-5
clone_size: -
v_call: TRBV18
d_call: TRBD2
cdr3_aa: CASSPRTSGGETQYF
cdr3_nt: TGTGCCAGCTCACCAAGGACTAGCGGAGGAGAGACCCAGTACTTC

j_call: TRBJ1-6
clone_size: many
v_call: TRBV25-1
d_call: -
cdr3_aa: CASSEYNRGLKGNSPLHF
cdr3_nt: TGTGCCAGCAGTGAATATAATAGGGGCCTTAAGGGGAATTCACCCCTCCACTTT

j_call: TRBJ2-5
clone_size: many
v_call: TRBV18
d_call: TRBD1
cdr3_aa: CASSPLGTEQETQYF
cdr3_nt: TGTGCCAGCTCACCACTAGGGACAGAGCAAGAGACCCAGTACTTC

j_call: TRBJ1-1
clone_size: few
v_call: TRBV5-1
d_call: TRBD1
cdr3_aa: CASSLGGGRTLNTEAFF
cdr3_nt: TGCGCCAGCAGCTTGGGAGGGGGCAGGACCCTAAACACTGAAGCTTTCTTT

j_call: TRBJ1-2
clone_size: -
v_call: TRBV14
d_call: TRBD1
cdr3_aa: CASSRPGGSYGYTF
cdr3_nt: TGTGCCAGCAGCCGGCCAGGGGGCTCGTATGGCTACACCTTC

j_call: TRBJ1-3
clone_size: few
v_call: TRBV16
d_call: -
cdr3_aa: CASSQFTDSGNTIYF
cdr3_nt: TGTGCCAGCAGCCAATTTACAGACTCTGGAAACACCATATATTTT

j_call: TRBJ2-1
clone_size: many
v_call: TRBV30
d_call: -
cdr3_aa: CAWRGGLYNEQFF
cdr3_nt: TGTGCCTGGAGAGGAGGATTATACAATGAGCAGTTCTTC

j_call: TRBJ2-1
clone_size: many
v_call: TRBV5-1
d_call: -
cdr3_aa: CASSLVSGGVYNEQFF
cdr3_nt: TGCGCCAGCAGCTTGGTTTCGGGGGGCGTTTACAATGAGCAGTTCTTC

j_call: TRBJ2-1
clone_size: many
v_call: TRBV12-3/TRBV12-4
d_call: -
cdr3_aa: CASSLASLYNEQFF
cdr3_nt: TGTGCCAGCAGTTTAGCTTCCCTCTACAATGAGCAGTTCTTC

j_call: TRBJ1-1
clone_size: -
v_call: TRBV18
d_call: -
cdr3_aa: CASSPVDRPNTEAFF
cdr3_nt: TGTGCCAGCTCACCGGTAGACAGGCCGAACACTGAAGCTTTCTTT

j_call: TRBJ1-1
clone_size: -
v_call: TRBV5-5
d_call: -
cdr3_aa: CASSLADPGAMNTEAFF
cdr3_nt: TGTGCCAGCAGCTTGGCCGATCCAGGGGCGATGAACACTGAAGCTTTCTTT

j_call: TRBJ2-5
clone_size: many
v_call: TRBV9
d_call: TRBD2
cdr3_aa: CASSAGLATETQYF
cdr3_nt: TGTGCCAGCAGCGCCGGACTAGCAACGGAGACCCAGTACTTC

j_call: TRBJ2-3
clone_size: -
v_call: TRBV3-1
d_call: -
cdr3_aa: CASSARVTDTQYF
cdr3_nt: TGTGCCAGCAGCGCCAGGGTCACAGATACGCAGTATTTT

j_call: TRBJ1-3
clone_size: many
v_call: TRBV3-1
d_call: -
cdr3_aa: CASSQGILPGNTIYF
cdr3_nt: TGTGCCAGCAGCCAAGGAATTTTACCCGGAAACACCATATATTTT

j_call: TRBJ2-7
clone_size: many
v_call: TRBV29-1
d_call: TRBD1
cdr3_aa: CSARQGPEQYF
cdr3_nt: TGCAGCGCGAGACAGGGCCCCGAGCAGTACTTC

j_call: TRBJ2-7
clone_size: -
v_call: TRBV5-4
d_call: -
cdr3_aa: CASSSKTSYEQYF
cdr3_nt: TGTGCCAGCAGCTCAAAGACCTCCTACGAGCAGTACTTC

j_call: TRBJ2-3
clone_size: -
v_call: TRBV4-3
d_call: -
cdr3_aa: CASSLGNTDTQYF
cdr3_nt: TGCGCCAGCAGTTTGGGGAACACAGATACGCAGTATTTT

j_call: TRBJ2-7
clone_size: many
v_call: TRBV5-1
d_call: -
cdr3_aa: CASSANRGMGSYEQYF
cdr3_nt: TGCGCCAGCAGCGCTAACCGGGGCATGGGCTCCTACGAGCAGTACTTC

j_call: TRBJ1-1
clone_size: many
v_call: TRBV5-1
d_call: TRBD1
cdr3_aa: CASSRGQGAARGFNTEAFF
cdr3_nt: TGCGCCAGCAGCAGGGGACAGGGTGCCGCCAGGGGATTTAACACTGAAGCTTTCTTT

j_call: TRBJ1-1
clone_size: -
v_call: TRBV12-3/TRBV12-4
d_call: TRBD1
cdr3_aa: CASTHDRGDYSTEAFF
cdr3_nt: TGTGCCAGCACCCACGACAGGGGGGATTATAGCACTGAAGCTTTCTTT

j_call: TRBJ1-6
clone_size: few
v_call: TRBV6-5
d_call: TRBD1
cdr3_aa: CARVTGKGQFRPLHF
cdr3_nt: TGTGCCAGGGTGACAGGGAAAGGACAATTCAGGCCCCTCCACTTT